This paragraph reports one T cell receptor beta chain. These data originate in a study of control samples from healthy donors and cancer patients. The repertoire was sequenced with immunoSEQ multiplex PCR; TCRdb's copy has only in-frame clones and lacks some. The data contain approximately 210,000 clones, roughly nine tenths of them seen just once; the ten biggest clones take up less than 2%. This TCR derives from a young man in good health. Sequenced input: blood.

The CDR3 sequence is CASGPQGGMEKLFF. The CDR3 DNA follows: TGTGCCAGCGGGCCCCAGGGGGGGATGGAAAAACTGTTTTTT. The V and J genes are TRBV2 and TRBJ1-4, with 7 bases aligning to TRBD1. CDR1 is SNHLY, CDR2 FYNNEI, per germline. The CDR3 consists of 14 residues. V lost 8 bases, J lost 8 bases, and 11 bases stayed unmatched.